This entry describes one T cell receptor beta chain. The germline V and J ends were trimmed by 4 bases and 14 bases, with 26 bases remaining between them. The CDR3 is 14 amino acids. Germline V CDR1 and CDR2: GTSNPN, SVGIG (reference sequence). This sample was taken from a study of blood T cell repertoires in COVID-19. Generated by immunoSEQ multiplex PCR, the TCRdb table keeps only in-frame clones and is missing some. This sample has about 200,000 clones; 82% occur once, and the top ten carry 8.2%. Sequencing input: peripheral blood. The clonotype comes from an elderly woman with COVID-19, enrolled during active disease. V usage is TRBV30 and J usage is TRBJ1-1; TRBD1 might be the D (6 bases). CDR3 bases: TGTGCCTGGACCGCCGGCAGGGGAGCTCGGGGAGGGTTCTTT. Amino acids: CAWTAGRGARGGFF.